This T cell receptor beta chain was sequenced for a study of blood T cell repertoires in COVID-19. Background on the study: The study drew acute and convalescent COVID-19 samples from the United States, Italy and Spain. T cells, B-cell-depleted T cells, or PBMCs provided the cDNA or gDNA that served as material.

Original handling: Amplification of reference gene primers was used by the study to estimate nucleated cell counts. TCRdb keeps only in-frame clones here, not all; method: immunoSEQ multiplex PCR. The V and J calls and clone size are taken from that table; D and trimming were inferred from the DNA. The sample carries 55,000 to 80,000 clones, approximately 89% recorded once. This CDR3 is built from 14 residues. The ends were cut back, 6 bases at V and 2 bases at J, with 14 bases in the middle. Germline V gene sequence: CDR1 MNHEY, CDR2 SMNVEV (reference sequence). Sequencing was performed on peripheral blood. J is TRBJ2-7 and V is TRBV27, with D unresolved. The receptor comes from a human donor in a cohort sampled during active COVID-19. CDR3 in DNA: TGTGCCAGCAGCTCCTCACTTGGTCCCTACGAGCAGTACTTC. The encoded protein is CASSSSLGPYEQYF.